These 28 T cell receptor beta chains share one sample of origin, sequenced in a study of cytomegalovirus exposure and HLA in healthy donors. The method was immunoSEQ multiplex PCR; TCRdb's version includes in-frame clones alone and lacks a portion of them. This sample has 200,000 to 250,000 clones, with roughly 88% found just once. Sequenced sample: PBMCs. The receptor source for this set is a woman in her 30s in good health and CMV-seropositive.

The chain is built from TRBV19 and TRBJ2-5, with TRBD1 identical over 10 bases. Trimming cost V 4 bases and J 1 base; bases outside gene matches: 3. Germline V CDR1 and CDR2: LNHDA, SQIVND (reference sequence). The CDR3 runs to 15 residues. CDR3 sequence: CASSNRDRGQETQYF. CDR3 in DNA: TGTGCCAGTAGTAATCGGGACAGGGGCCAAGAGACCCAGTACTTC.

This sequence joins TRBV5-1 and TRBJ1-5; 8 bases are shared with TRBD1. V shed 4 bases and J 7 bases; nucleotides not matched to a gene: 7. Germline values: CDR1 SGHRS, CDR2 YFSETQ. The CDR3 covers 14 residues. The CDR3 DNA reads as TGCGCCAGCAGCCAGGGGACAGGAGGCCAGCCCCAGCATTTT. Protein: CASSQGTGGQPQHF.

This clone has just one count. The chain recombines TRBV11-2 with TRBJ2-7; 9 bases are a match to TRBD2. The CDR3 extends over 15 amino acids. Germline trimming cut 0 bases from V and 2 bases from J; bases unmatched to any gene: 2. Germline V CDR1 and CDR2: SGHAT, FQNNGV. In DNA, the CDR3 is TGTGCCAGCAGCTTAGAGACTAGCGGTACCTACGAGCAGTACTTC. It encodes CASSLETSGTYEQYF.

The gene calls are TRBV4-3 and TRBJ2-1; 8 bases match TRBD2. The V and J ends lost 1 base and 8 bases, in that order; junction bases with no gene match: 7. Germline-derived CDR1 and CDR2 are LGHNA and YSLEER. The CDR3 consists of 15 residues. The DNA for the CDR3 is TGCGCCAGCAGCCAAGGCGGGACTAGTCGCGATGAGCAGTTCTTC. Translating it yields CASSQGGTSRDEQFF.

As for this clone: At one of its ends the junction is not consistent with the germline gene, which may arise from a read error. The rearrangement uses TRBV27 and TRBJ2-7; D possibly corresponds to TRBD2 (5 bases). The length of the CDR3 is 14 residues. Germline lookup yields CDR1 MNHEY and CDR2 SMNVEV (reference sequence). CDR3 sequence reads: CASSPQYNGGGLLF. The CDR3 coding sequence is TGTGCCAGCAGTCCTCAATATAACGGAGGTGGCTTGCTCTTC.

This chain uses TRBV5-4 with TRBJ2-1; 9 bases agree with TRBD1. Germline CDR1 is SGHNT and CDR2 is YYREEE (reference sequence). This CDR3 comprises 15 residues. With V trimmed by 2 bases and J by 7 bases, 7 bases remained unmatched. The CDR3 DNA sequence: TGTGCCAGCAGCTTCCTGGACAGGGGAGCGAATGAGCAGTTCTTC. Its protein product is CASSFLDRGANEQFF.

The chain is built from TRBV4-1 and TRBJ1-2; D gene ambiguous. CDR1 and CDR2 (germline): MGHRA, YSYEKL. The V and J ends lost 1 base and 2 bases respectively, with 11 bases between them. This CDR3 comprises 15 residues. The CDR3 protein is CASSQGIGANYGYTF. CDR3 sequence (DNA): TGCGCCAGCAGCCAAGGCATAGGTGCAAACTATGGCTACACCTTC.

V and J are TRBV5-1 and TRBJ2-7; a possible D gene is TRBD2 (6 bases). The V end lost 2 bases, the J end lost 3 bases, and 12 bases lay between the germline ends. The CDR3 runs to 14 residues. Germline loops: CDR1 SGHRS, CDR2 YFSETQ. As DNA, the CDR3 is TGCGCCAGCAGCTTTAGCGGAGGAGGCTACGAGCAGTACTTC. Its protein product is CASSFSGGGYEQYF. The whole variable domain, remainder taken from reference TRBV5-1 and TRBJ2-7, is KAGVTQTPRYLIKTRGQQVTLSCSPISGHRSVSWYQQTPGQGLQFLFEYFSETQRNKGNFPGRFSGRQFSNSRSEMNVSTLELGDSALYLCASSFSGGGYEQYFGPGTRLTVT.

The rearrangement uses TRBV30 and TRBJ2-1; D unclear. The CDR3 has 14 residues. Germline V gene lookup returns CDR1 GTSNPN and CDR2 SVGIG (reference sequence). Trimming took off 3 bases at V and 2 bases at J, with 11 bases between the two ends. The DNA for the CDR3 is TGTGCCTGGAGACAGATTCTCACCTACAATGAGCAGTTCTTC. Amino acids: CAWRQILTYNEQFF.

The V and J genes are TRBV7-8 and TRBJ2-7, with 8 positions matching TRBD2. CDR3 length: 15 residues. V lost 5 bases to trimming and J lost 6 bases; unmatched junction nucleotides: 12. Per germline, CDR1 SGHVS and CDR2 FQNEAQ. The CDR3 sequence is CASSTKGGGSGEQYF. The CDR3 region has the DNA TGTGCCAGCAGCACGAAGGGCGGGGGGAGCGGCGAGCAGTACTTC.

CDR3 residues: CASSVGTGVRSKLFF. Here the CDR3 DNA reads TGTGCCAGCAGCGTAGGGACAGGGGTACGATCTAAACTGTTTTTT. This chain uses TRBV9 with TRBJ1-4, with 9 positions matching TRBD1. The CDR3 sequence is 15 residues long. V shed 0 bases, J shed 11 bases, and the junction held 8 bases outside the gene matches. Germline V gives CDR1 SGDLS, CDR2 YYNGEE.

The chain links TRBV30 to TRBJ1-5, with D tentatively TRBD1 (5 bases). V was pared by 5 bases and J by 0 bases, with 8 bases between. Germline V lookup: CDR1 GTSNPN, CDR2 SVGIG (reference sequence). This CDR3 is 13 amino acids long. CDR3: CAWGHRSNQPQHF. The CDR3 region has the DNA TGTGCCTGGGGACACCGTAGCAATCAGCCCCAGCATTTT.

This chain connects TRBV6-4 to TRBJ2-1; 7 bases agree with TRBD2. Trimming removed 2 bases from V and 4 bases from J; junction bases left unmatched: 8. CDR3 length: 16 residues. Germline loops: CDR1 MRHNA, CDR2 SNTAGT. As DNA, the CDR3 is TGTGCCAGCAGTGACGAAGCGGGATCTGGGTACAATGAGCAGTTCTTC. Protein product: CASSDEAGSGYNEQFF.

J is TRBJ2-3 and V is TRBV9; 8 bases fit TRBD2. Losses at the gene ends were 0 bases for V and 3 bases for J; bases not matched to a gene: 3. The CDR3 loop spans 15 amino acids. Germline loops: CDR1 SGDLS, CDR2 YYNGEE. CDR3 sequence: CASSVVGTSTDTQYF. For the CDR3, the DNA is TGTGCCAGCAGCGTAGTCGGGACTAGTACAGATACGCAGTATTTT. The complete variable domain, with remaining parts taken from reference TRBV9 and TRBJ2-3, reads DSGVTQTPKHLITATGQRVTLRCSPRSGDLSVYWYQQSLDQGLQFLIQYYNGEERAKGNILERFSAQQFPDLHSELNLSSLELGDSALYFCASSVVGTSTDTQYFGPGTRLTVL.

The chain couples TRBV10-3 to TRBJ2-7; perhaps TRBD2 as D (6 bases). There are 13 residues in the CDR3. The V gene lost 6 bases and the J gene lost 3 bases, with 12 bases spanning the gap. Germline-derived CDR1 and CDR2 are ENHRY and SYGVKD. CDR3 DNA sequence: TGTGCCATCAGCGTAGCGGAATACTACGAGCAGTACTTC. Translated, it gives CAISVAEYYEQYF.

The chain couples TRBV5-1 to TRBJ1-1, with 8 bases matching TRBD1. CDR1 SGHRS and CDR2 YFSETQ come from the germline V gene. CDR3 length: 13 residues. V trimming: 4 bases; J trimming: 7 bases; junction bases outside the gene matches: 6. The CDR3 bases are TGCGCCAGCAGCCTGGACAGGGTGGATGAAGCTTTCTTT. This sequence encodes CASSLDRVDEAFF.

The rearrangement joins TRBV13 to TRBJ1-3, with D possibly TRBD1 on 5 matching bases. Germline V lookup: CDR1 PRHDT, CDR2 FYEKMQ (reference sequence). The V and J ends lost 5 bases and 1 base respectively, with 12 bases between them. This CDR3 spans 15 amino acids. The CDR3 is CASSPTDSSGNTIYF. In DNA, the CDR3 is TGTGCCAGCAGCCCGACAGATTCATCTGGAAACACCATATATTTT.

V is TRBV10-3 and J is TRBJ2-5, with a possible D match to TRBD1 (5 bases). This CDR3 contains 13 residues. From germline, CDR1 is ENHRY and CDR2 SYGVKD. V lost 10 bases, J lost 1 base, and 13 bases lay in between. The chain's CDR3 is CATRQSGQETQYF. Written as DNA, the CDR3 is TGTGCCACCCGACAGTCCGGCCAAGAGACCCAGTACTTC.

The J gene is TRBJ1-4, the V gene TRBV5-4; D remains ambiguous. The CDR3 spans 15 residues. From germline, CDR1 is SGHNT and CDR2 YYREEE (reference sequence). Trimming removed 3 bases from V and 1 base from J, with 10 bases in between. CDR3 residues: CASSSWDRTNEKLFF. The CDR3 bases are TGTGCCAGCAGCTCGTGGGATAGAACTAATGAAAAACTGTTTTTT.

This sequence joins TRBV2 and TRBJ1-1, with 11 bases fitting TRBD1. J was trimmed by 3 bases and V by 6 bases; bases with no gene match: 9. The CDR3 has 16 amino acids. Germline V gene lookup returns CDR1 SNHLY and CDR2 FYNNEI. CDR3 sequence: CASRWDRGGLDTEAFF. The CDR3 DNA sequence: TGTGCCAGCAGATGGGACAGGGGGGGATTGGACACTGAAGCTTTCTTT.

CDR3 sequence: CAWSVLPRTLSSYNEQFF. CDR3 DNA: TGTGCCTGGAGTGTACTTCCCCGGACGCTAAGCTCCTACAATGAGCAGTTCTTC. This chain connects TRBV30 to TRBJ2-1; D call uncertain. The germline V and J ends were trimmed by 0 bases and 0 bases, with 18 bases remaining between them. The CDR3 spans 18 residues. Germline values: CDR1 GTSNPN, CDR2 SVGIG (reference sequence).

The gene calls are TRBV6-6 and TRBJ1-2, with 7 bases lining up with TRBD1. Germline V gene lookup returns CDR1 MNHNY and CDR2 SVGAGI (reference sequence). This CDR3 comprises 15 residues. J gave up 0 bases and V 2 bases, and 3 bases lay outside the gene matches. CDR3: CASSYLGTANYGYTF. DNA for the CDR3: TGTGCCAGCAGTTACCTAGGGACAGCTAACTATGGCTACACCTTC.

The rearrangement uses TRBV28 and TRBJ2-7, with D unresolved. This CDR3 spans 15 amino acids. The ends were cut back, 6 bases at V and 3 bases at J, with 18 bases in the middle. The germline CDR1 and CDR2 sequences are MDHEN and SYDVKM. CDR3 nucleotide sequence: TGTGCCAGCAGATGGGGTGCAGGCGCAATCTACGAGCAGTACTTC. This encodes CASRWGAGAIYEQYF.

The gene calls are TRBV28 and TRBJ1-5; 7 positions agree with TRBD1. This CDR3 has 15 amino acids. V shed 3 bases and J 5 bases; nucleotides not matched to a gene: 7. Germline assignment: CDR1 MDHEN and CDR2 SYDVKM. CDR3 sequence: CASSLTGQVHQPQHF. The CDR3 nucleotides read TGTGCCAGCAGTTTGACCGGACAGGTCCATCAGCCCCAGCATTTT.

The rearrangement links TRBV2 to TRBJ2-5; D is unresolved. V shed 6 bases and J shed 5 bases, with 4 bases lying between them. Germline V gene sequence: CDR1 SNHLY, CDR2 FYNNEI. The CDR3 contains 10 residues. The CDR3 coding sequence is TGTGCCAGCAGGCAGGAGACCCAGTACTTC. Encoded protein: CASRQETQYF.

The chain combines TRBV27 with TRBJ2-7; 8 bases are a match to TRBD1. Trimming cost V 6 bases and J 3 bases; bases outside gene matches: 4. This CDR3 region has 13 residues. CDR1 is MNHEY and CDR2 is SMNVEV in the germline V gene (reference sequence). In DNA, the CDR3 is TGTGCCAGCAGCGGACAGGGTAACTACGAGCAGTACTTC. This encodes CASSGQGNYEQYF.

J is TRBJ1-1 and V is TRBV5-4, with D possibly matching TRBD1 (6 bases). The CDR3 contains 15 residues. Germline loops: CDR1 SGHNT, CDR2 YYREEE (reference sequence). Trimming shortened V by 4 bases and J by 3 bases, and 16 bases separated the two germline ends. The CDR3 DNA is TGTGCCAGCAGCCGGAGCCGACAGGCGGACACTGAAGCTTTCTTT. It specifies CASSRSRQADTEAFF.

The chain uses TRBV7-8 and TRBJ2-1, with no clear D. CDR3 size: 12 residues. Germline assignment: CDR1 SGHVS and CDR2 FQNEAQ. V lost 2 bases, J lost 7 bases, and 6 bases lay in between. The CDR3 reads CASSLSGNEQFF. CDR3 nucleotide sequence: TGTGCCAGCAGCTTATCTGGGAATGAGCAGTTCTTC.